This TCR beta chain was sequenced during a study of blood T cell repertoires in COVID-19. As for the study in general: COVID-19 samples collected from the United States, Italy and Spain covered acute and convalescent phases. T cells, B-cell-depleted T cells, or PBMCs supplied cDNA or gDNA.

The CDR3 totals 18 residues. After removal of 0 bases from V and 3 bases from J, the junction contained 7 bases not matched to a gene. Germline lookup yields CDR1 SGHAT and CDR2 FQNNGV. Study processing details: How many nucleated cells were present was estimated from reference gene primer amplification. Sequenced by immunoSEQ multiplex PCR; TCRdb stores in-frame clones only, minus some. The DNA gave D and trimming, while V, J and clone size come from that table. The sample has approximately 140,000 clones; around nine tenths are singletons. The rearrangement links TRBV11-2 to TRBJ2-7; TRBD2 aligns across 14 bases. The sequencing sample was made of peripheral blood. This receptor was taken from a woman aged 40 to 50 with acute or convalescent COVID-19. CDR3 sequence reads: CASSLDGTSGSNLYEQYF. CDR3 sequence (DNA): TGTGCCAGCAGCTTAGACGGGACTAGCGGGAGTAATCTCTACGAGCAGTACTTC.